This T cell receptor beta chain was captured by sequencing in a study of T cells in women clearing cervical HPV infection. Clones were read by immunoSEQ multiplex PCR, and TCRdb kept only the in-frame ones, dropping some. The sample holds about 30,000 clones. Sequencing was done on a sample of blood buffy coat. This TCR was recovered from a woman aged 18 to 75 with a cervical HPV16 infection that either progressed to CIN3+ or cleared (not recorded which).

The CDR3 protein is CSARGWGLAGGQNTDTQYF. The CDR3 DNA, read in part, is TGCAGTGCTAGAGGGTGGGGACTAGCGGGGGGGCAGAACACAGATACG. The genes are TRBV20-1 and TRBJ2-3; 16 bases line up with TRBD2. The CDR3 extends 3 residues past the end of the read, so its final part is completed from the germline J gene. With V trimmed by 1 base and J by 2 bases, 9 bases remained unmatched. Per germline, CDR1 DFQATT and CDR2 SNEGSKA (reference sequence). CDR3 length: 19 amino acids.